Following are 26 T cell receptor beta chains from one sample sequenced in a study of technical replicates of blood from a few donors. The data were produced by immunoSEQ multiplex PCR, yet TCRdb's version contains in-frame clones alone and is incomplete. This sample carries tens of thousands of clones, about 97% of them seen once, and the ten largest clones take approximately 0.25%. Sequenced material: T cells isolated from PBMCs. The receptors stem from a human donor in good health.

The chain has TRBV19 and TRBJ1-1; D perhaps matches TRBD1 (6 bases). This CDR3 is 12 amino acids long. V was pared by 7 bases and J by 5 bases, with 11 bases between. Germline V gene sequence: CDR1 LNHDA, CDR2 SQIVND (reference sequence). CDR3 DNA: TGTGCCAGTACTGACAGGCCTACTGAAGCTTTCTTT. It is translated as CASTDRPTEAFF.

The chain has TRBV11-3 and TRBJ1-2; D ambiguous. Germline values: CDR1 SGHNT, CDR2 YENEEA. The length of the CDR3 is 14 residues. V lost 5 bases and J 7 bases, leaving 17 bases between the germline ends. CDR3 nucleotides: TGTGCCAGCAGCCCGGACGTAGGGAGAGGTGGCTACACCTTC. Protein product: CASSPDVGRGGYTF.

The CDR3 region is CASTTYAGASTEAFF. CDR3 sequence (DNA): TGTGCCAGTACCACGTACGCAGGGGCTAGCACTGAAGCTTTCTTT. The V gene is TRBV19, the J gene TRBJ1-1, with a weak D call TRBD1 (6 bases). The germline CDR1 and CDR2 sequences are LNHDA and SQIVND (reference sequence). The CDR3 totals 15 residues. V lost 7 bases and J lost 4, with 19 bases in between.

The chain employs TRBV7-6 and TRBJ2-3; 8 bases align to TRBD2. V gave up 4 bases and J gave up 5 bases; unmatched junction bases: 8. This CDR3 is built from 15 residues. CDR1 is SGHVS, CDR2 FNYEAQ, per germline. The CDR3 coding sequence is TGTGCCAGCAGCTCTTGGACTAGCTTTGTAGATACGCAGTATTTT. Translated, it gives CASSSWTSFVDTQYF.

The chain is built from TRBV11-3 and TRBJ1-2; weak D call: TRBD1 (6 bases). This CDR3 has 13 residues. Trimming took off 3 bases at V and 5 bases at J, with 10 bases between the two ends. The V gene's germline CDR1 is SGHNT and CDR2 YENEEA. The DNA of the CDR3 is TGTGCCAGCAGCTTCCTCCAGGGGTATGGCTACACCTTC. Residues: CASSFLQGYGYTF.

V gene TRBV19 combines with J gene TRBJ1-2; 7 nucleotides align to TRBD1. V gave up 4 bases and J gave up 4 bases; unmatched junction bases: 12. Germline CDR1 reads LNHDA; CDR2 reads SQIVND (reference sequence). CDR3 length: 16 residues. The CDR3 sequence: CASSRQGINEGYGYTF. The CDR3 nucleotides are TGTGCCAGTAGTAGACAGGGAATAAATGAAGGCTATGGCTACACCTTC.

This clone was observed a single time. This chain connects TRBV6-4 to TRBJ2-2; D is perhaps TRBD1 (6 bases). Trimming shortened V by 6 bases and J by 6 bases, and 14 bases separated the two germline ends. CDR3 length equals 14 residues. From germline, CDR1 is MRHNA and CDR2 SNTAGT. The CDR3 is CASRDSPYSGELFF. The CDR3 bases are TGTGCCAGCAGGGACAGCCCTTACTCCGGGGAGCTGTTTTTT.

The V call is TRBV7-6, the J call TRBJ2-5; tentative D call: TRBD1 (6 bases). The CDR3 is 14 residues long. CDR1 is SGHVS and CDR2 is FNYEAQ in the germline V gene. The V and J ends lost 2 bases and 1 base respectively, with 8 bases between them. CDR3 amino acids: CASSLRQVQETQYF. The CDR3 DNA sequence: TGTGCCAGCAGCTTAAGACAGGTCCAAGAGACCCAGTACTTC.

This CDR3 is CASLNRGKNEQYF. CDR3 nucleotide sequence: TGTGCCAGCCTTAACAGGGGTAAAAACGAGCAGTACTTC. The chain has TRBV28 and TRBJ2-7, with TRBD1 matching 7 bases. The CDR3 is 13 amino acids. With 8 bases clipped from V and 5 bases from J, the junction kept 9 bases outside the gene matches. CDR1 and CDR2 from the germline V gene are MDHEN and SYDVKM.

The CDR3 region is CATISNNEQFF. For the CDR3, the DNA is TGTGCCACCATTAGCAACAATGAGCAGTTCTTC. The chain uses TRBV28 and TRBJ2-1; D is uncertain. Trimming took off 10 bases at V and 5 bases at J, with 9 bases between the two ends. The CDR3 covers 11 residues. Germline assignment: CDR1 MDHEN and CDR2 SYDVKM.

The CDR3 DNA is TGTGCCAGTAGGCCAGGGGGCGACTATGGCTACACCTTC. It encodes CASRPGGDYGYTF. This rearrangement joins TRBV19 to TRBJ1-2; 8 bases map to TRBD1. The CDR3 sequence is 13 residues long. J gave up 3 bases and V 6 bases, and 3 bases lay outside the gene matches. Germline CDR1 LNHDA, CDR2 SQIVND (reference sequence).

The V and J genes are TRBV7-3 and TRBJ1-2; 11 bases fit TRBD1. The germline V gene encodes CDR1 SGHTA and CDR2 FQGTGA. The CDR3 has 14 amino acids. J was trimmed by 8 bases and V by 3 bases; bases with no gene match: 5. CDR3 protein: CASSFGQGARGYTF. The CDR3 coding sequence is TGTGCCAGCAGCTTTGGACAGGGGGCTAGAGGCTACACCTTC.

As regards this clone: A read error may produce the germline difference seen at one junction end. The rearrangement joins TRBV7-2 to TRBJ1-5, with D unclear. Per germline, CDR1 SGHTA and CDR2 FQGNSA. This CDR3 region has 13 residues. This CDR3 is CASSLDSYQPQHF. DNA of the CDR3: TGTGCCAGCAGCTTAGATAGCTATCAGCCCCAGCATTTT.

This sequence joins TRBV4-1 and TRBJ1-3; the D gene is possibly TRBD1 (6 bases). V lost 4 bases and J 7 bases, leaving 11 bases between the germline ends. Germline values: CDR1 MGHRA, CDR2 YSYEKL. The CDR3 covers 13 residues. The CDR3 region has the DNA TGCGCCAGCAGCCTCCGAGGGGGTAACACCATATATTTT. Amino acids: CASSLRGGNTIYF.

The V call is TRBV2, the J call TRBJ1-3; TRBD1 aligns across 7 bases. Trimming at V came to 7 bases and at J to 3 bases, leaving 6 bases not matched to a gene. Germline V CDR1 and CDR2: SNHLY, FYNNEI. This CDR3 region has 14 residues. DNA for the CDR3: TGTGCCAGCAAGGAGGGGGCTTTTGGAAACACCATATATTTT. This codes for CASKEGAFGNTIYF.

The chain recombines TRBV9 with TRBJ1-1; the D gene is possibly TRBD1 (5 bases). Germline V gives CDR1 SGDLS, CDR2 YYNGEE. CDR3 size: 13 residues. With 4 bases removed from V and 1 base from J, the gap between germline ends came to 8 bases. CDR3 sequence: CASSHGGNTEAFF. Here the CDR3 DNA reads TGTGCCAGCAGCCACGGGGGGAACACTGAAGCTTTCTTT.

CDR3 in amino acids: CASRGAGTSGSNEQFF. CDR3 nucleotide sequence: TGTGCCAGCAGAGGGGCCGGGACTAGCGGGAGCAATGAGCAGTTCTTC. The V and J genes are TRBV27 and TRBJ2-1, with 14 nucleotides matching TRBD2. J lost 6 bases, V lost 6 bases, and 7 bases had no gene match. The CDR3 runs 16 residues. Germline CDR1 and CDR2: MNHEY and SMNVEV (reference sequence).

The V gene is TRBV6-1, the J gene TRBJ2-2; D may be TRBD2 (6 bases). The V end was cut by 1 base, the J end by 4 bases, with 19 bases between. CDR3 size: 18 residues. CDR1 is MNHNS and CDR2 is SASEGT in the germline V gene. CDR3: CASSEVGVGRRGTGELFF. Written as DNA, the CDR3 is TGTGCCAGCAGTGAAGTTGGCGTTGGGAGGAGAGGCACCGGGGAGCTGTTTTTT.

In DNA, the CDR3 is TGTGCCAGCAGTTGGCAGGGGCGTGAAAAACTGTTTTTT. As protein: CASSWQGREKLFF. The chain combines TRBV28 with TRBJ1-4, with D possibly being TRBD1 (6 bases). Germline values: CDR1 MDHEN, CDR2 SYDVKM. The CDR3 loop spans 13 amino acids. Trimming cost V 4 bases and J 7 bases, with 10 bases left between them.

The chain uses TRBV10-3 and TRBJ2-7, with D tentatively TRBD2 (5 bases). The CDR3 sequence is 15 residues long. Trimming stripped 3 bases from V and 2 bases from J, with 14 bases between. CDR1 ENHRY and CDR2 SYGVKD come from the germline V gene. The DNA of the CDR3 is TGTGCCATCAGTGAAGGAGGCCATAATACCTACGAGCAGTACTTC. Its protein is CAISEGGHNTYEQYF.

This clone was counted once. The rearrangement joins TRBV18 to TRBJ2-1; 9 bases fit TRBD2. Germline trimming cut 6 bases from V and 0 bases from J; bases unmatched to any gene: 12. Germline-derived CDR1 and CDR2 are KGHSH and LQKENI. This CDR3 comprises 18 residues. The CDR3 nucleotides are TGTGCCAGCTCCCTACGGCTAGCGGGGCACAGCTCCTACAATGAGCAGTTCTTC. Protein: CASSLRLAGHSSYNEQFF.

This clone was observed a few times. The V call is TRBV30, the J call TRBJ1-3; D is undetermined. The CDR3 has 14 residues. Germline loops: CDR1 GTSNPN, CDR2 SVGIG (reference sequence). Trimming pared 7 bases from V and 2 bases from J, leaving 15 bases between. CDR3 nucleotides: TGTGCCTCTAGGCGGGGAGGGACTGGAAACACCATATATTTT. Translation gives CASRRGGTGNTIYF.

The gene calls are TRBV7-3 and TRBJ2-5; 9 positions match TRBD2. After removal of 4 bases from V and 5 bases from J, the junction contained 8 bases not matched to a gene. Germline V gives CDR1 SGHTA, CDR2 FQGTGA. The CDR3 runs 15 residues. Here the CDR3 DNA reads TGTGCCAGCAGCTCCATGGCAAGCGGGAGGGAGACCCAGTACTTC. This sequence encodes CASSSMASGRETQYF.

This clone was counted once. The chain has TRBV6-1 and TRBJ2-7; D possibly corresponds to TRBD1 (5 bases). This CDR3 contains 14 residues. Trimming took 7 bases from V and 2 from J, leaving 15 bases between them. Germline CDR1 is MNHNS and CDR2 is SASEGT. The CDR3 loop reads CASMLTDRPYEQYF. CDR3 DNA: TGTGCCAGCATGCTAACTGACAGACCCTACGAGCAGTACTTC.

The V and J genes are TRBV30 and TRBJ2-4; D might be TRBD1 (6 bases). Germline-derived CDR1 and CDR2 are GTSNPN and SVGIG (reference sequence). Trimming stripped 3 bases from V and 1 base from J, with 16 bases between. The CDR3 loop spans 16 amino acids. CDR3 loop: CAWRGPGERAKNIQYF. CDR3 bases: TGTGCCTGGAGAGGGCCAGGGGAAAGGGCCAAAAACATTCAGTACTTC.

V is TRBV4-2 and J is TRBJ2-3; TRBD2 matches 7 bases. Germline V lookup: CDR1 LGHNA, CDR2 YNFKEQ. Trimming cost V 1 base and J 1 base; bases outside gene matches: 14. The CDR3 has 19 amino acids. CDR3 in amino acids: CASSQVSAGVVGGTDTQYF. CDR3 DNA sequence: TGTGCCAGCAGCCAAGTTTCGGCGGGAGTGGTTGGGGGCACAGATACGCAGTATTTT.